This T cell receptor (beta chain) was identified during a study of blood T cell repertoires in COVID-19. In the study overall: T cells, B-cell-depleted T cells, or PBMCs supplied cDNA or gDNA.

This clone was recorded a few times. Germline V gene sequence: CDR1 MNHEY, CDR2 SMNVEV (reference sequence). This CDR3 spans 13 amino acids. V was clipped by 8 bases and J by 1 base, with 11 bases between them. Only in-frame clones appear in the TCRdb table, and some are missing; sequencing was by immunoSEQ multiplex PCR. Of some 260,000 clones detected, about 87% appear once; the ten largest clones hold roughly 10%. The chain employs TRBV27 and TRBJ1-2; D is uncertain. Specimen: peripheral blood. The receptor was derived from a woman aged 65 to 85 with COVID-19, enrolled during active disease. In nucleotides, the CDR3 is TGTGCCAGCCGAGGAGATGATAACTATGGCTACACCTTC. It is translated as CASRGDDNYGYTF.